What follows are 14 T cell receptor beta chains derived from one specimen sequenced in a study of blood T cell repertoires in COVID-19. Clones were read by immunoSEQ multiplex PCR, and TCRdb kept only the in-frame ones, dropping some. The sample lists approximately 190,000 clones; less than 90% were seen once. The sequencing input was PBMCs or T cells enriched from blood (not recorded which). The receptors shown here come from a woman under 40 who had been exposed to COVID-19.

V gene TRBV10-2 combines with J gene TRBJ2-3, with TRBD2 matching 9 bases. V dropped 2 bases and J dropped 6; count of bases not matched to a gene: 12. Germline CDR1 and CDR2: WSHSY and SAAADI. This CDR3 spans 17 amino acids. The CDR3 region is CASSEVKGSGGPDTQYF. In DNA form, the CDR3 reads TGCGCCAGCAGTGAGGTCAAGGGAAGCGGGGGGCCCGATACGCAGTATTTT.

The chain links TRBV27 to TRBJ1-2, with D uncertain. The CDR3 consists of 14 residues. The germline CDR1 and CDR2 sequences are MNHEY and SMNVEV (reference sequence). Between the trimmed V and J ends, which lost 5 bases and 4 bases, there was a span of 14 bases. CDR3 region: CASSPMAATYGYTF. In nucleotides, the CDR3 is TGTGCCAGCAGTCCCATGGCGGCAACCTATGGCTACACCTTC.

The rearrangement links TRBV4-1 to TRBJ1-1; 8 positions match TRBD1. This CDR3 contains 16 residues. V shed 3 bases, J shed 1 base, and the junction held 7 bases outside the gene matches. Germline assignment: CDR1 MGHRA and CDR2 YSYEKL. CDR3 sequence (DNA): TGCGCCAGCAGCCACAGAACCGGACAGGGGAACACTGAAGCTTTCTTT. As protein: CASSHRTGQGNTEAFF.

The chain recombines TRBV10-3 with TRBJ1-1; tentative D call: TRBD1 (6 bases). This CDR3 is built from 13 residues. V gave up 11 bases and J gave up 1 base, with 14 bases separating them. Looked up from germline, CDR1 is ENHRY and CDR2 is SYGVKD. The CDR3 loop is CASLGAGNTEAFF. The CDR3 DNA follows: TGTGCCTCCTTGGGGGCGGGGAACACTGAAGCTTTCTTT.

The gene calls are TRBV7-2 and TRBJ2-7, with 7 bases lining up with TRBD1. The CDR3 runs 14 residues. The ends lost 6 bases at V and 2 bases at J; junction bases unmatched: 7. CDR1 is SGHTA, CDR2 FQGNSA, per germline. The CDR3 nucleotides read TGTGCCAGCAGGACCCGACAGGGAGCCTACGAGCAGTACTTC. Residues: CASRTRQGAYEQYF.

This clone was seen a handful of times. The CDR3 spells CASSTAPGTGSEKLFF. The CDR3 DNA reads TGCGCCAGCAGCACAGCCCCCGGGACAGGGAGTGAAAAACTGTTTTTT. This chain connects TRBV5-1 to TRBJ1-4; 9 nucleotides align to TRBD1. The CDR3 has 16 amino acids. V trimming: 4 bases; J trimming: 7 bases; junction bases outside the gene matches: 11. Germline CDR1 and CDR2: SGHRS and YFSETQ.

The chain joins TRBV10-3 to TRBJ2-1; 15 bases line up with TRBD2. Per the germline V gene, CDR1 is ENHRY and CDR2 is SYGVKD. The CDR3 extends over 15 amino acids. V lost 5 bases and J lost 8; bases outside the gene matches: 4. CDR3: CAISPGTSGGHEQFF. The CDR3 DNA follows: TGTGCCATCAGTCCTGGGACTAGCGGGGGGCATGAGCAGTTCTTC.

This clone turned up a few times. The chain recombines TRBV9 with TRBJ1-1; 10 bases map to TRBD1. The CDR3 has 17 amino acids. J was trimmed by 0 bases and V by 3 bases; bases with no gene match: 8. Germline values: CDR1 SGDLS, CDR2 YYNGEE. DNA of the CDR3: TGTGCCAGCAGCGGAGGGACAGGGGTTTACATGAACACTGAAGCTTTCTTT. As protein: CASSGGTGVYMNTEAFF.

A few counts support this clone. The V gene is TRBV11-2, the J gene TRBJ1-6, with 8 nucleotides matching TRBD1. In germline, CDR1 is SGHAT, CDR2 FQNNGV. The CDR3 spans 19 residues. V lost 0 bases to trimming and J lost 1 base; unmatched junction nucleotides: 8. DNA of the CDR3: TGTGCCAGCAGCTTAGACCCCCCTGGGGACAGGTCCTATAATTCACCCCTCCACTTT. Translated: CASSLDPPGDRSYNSPLHF. Full variable domain (outside the CDR3, taken from reference TRBV11-2 and TRBJ1-6): EAGVAQSPRYKIIEKRQSVAFWCNPISGHATLYWYQQILGQGPKLLIQFQNNGVVDDSQLPKDRFSAERLKGVDSTLKIQPAKLEDSAVYLCASSLDPPGDRSYNSPLHFGNGTRLTVT.

The rearrangement joins TRBV9 to TRBJ2-2; possibly TRBD1 for D (5 bases). Germline lookup yields CDR1 SGDLS and CDR2 YYNGEE. V gave up 4 bases and J gave up 6 bases, with 10 bases separating them. This CDR3 spans 13 amino acids. The CDR3 sequence is CASSTQVAGELFF. The DNA for the CDR3 is TGTGCCAGCAGCACACAGGTGGCCGGGGAGCTGTTTTTT.

The chain links TRBV2 to TRBJ2-5; maybe TRBD1 (5 bases). The length of the CDR3 is 14 residues. CDR1 and CDR2 from the germline V gene are SNHLY and FYNNEI. The V end was cut by 2 bases, the J end by 4 bases, with 11 bases between. This chain's CDR3 is CASSEIQGGETQYF. CDR3 sequence (DNA): TGTGCCAGCAGTGAAATCCAGGGTGGAGAGACCCAGTACTTC.

The chain recombines TRBV5-1 with TRBJ1-5; D unclear. Trimming cost V 1 base and J 7 bases, with 15 bases left between them. The CDR3 is made up of 15 amino acids. Looked up from germline, CDR1 is SGHRS and CDR2 is YFSETQ. CDR3 nucleotides: TGCGCCAGCAGCTTGCTCCCCGGGAAGGAGCAGCCCCAGCATTTT. Amino acids: CASSLLPGKEQPQHF.

The chain recombines TRBV11-2 with TRBJ2-5, with D maybe TRBD1 (5 bases). Trimming shortened V by 1 base and J by 2 bases, and 11 bases separated the two germline ends. CDR3 length equals 15 residues. CDR1 is SGHAT, CDR2 FQNNGV, per germline. The CDR3 reads CASSLAGFGQETQYF. CDR3 coding DNA: TGTGCCAGCAGCTTAGCAGGGTTCGGGCAAGAGACCCAGTACTTC.

The V and J genes are TRBV6-5 and TRBJ2-1; D possibly corresponds to TRBD2 (5 bases). From germline, CDR1 is MNHEY and CDR2 SVGAGI. Deletions cut 7 bases from V and 4 bases from J, with 8 bases between. This CDR3 has 12 residues. CDR3 bases: TGTGCCAGCAATACGGGGTACAATGAGCAGTTCTTC. Translating it yields CASNTGYNEQFF.